This TCR beta chain was sequenced for a study of blood T cell repertoires in COVID-19. Study background: Sites across the United States, Italy and Spain contributed samples from acute and convalescent COVID-19. Sample material is recorded as cDNA or gDNA derived from T cells, B-cell-depleted T cells, or PBMCs.

This clone appeared a single time. Authors' processing steps: Estimates of nucleated cell counts were drawn from the amplification of reference gene primers. Here immunoSEQ multiplex PCR was the method, and the copy in TCRdb shows in-frame clones only, minus some. The V and J calls and clone size are taken from that table; D and trimming were inferred from the DNA. The data hold some 160,000 clones, with 86% observed a single time. The germline gives CDR1 SGHNT, CDR2 YENEEA. This CDR3 spans 16 amino acids. Trimming took 4 bases from V and 9 from J; bases not matched to a gene: 8. The receptor was isolated from a woman aged 70-85 years with acute or convalescent COVID-19. Sequencing was done on a sample of peripheral blood. This chain joins TRBV11-3 and TRBJ2-1, with 14 bases matching TRBD2. The CDR3 region is CASSSRTSGGFSEQFF. The CDR3 nucleotides are TGTGCCAGCAGCTCTCGGACTAGCGGGGGGTTTTCTGAGCAGTTCTTC.